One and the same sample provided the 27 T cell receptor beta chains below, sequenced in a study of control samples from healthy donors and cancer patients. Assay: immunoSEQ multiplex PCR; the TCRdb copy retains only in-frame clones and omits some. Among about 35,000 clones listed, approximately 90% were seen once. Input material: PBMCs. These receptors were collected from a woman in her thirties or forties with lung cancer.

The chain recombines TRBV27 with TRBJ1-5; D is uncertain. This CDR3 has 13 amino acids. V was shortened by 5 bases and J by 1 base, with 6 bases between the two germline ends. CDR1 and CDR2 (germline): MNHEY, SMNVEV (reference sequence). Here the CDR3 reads CASSHGSNQPQHF. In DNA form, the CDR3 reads TGTGCCAGCAGTCATGGGAGCAATCAGCCCCAGCATTTT.

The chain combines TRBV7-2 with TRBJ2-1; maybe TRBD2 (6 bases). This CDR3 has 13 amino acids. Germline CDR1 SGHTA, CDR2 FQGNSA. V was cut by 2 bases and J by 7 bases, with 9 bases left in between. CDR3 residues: CASSLSGLNEQFF. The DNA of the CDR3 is TGTGCCAGCAGCTTATCGGGACTGAATGAGCAGTTCTTC.

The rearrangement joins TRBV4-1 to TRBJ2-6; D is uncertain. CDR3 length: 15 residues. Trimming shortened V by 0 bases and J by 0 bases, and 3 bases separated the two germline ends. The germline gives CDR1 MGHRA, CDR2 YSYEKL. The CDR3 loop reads CASSQDSSGANVLTF. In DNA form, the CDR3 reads TGCGCCAGCAGCCAAGACAGCTCTGGGGCCAACGTCCTGACTTTC.

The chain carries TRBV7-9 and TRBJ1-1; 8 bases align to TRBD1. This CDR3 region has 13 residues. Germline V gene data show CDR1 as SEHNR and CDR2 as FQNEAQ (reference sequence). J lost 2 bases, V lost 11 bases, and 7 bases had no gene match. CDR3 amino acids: CAVGQGPNTEAFF. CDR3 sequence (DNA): TGTGCCGTAGGACAGGGACCAAACACTGAAGCTTTCTTT.

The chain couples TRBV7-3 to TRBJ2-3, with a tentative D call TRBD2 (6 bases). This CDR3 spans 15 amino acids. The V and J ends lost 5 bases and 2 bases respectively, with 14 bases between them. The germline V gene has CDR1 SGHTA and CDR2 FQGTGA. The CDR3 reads CASSISGGTTDTQYF. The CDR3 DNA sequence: TGTGCCAGCAGCATTTCTGGGGGGACCACAGATACGCAGTATTTT.

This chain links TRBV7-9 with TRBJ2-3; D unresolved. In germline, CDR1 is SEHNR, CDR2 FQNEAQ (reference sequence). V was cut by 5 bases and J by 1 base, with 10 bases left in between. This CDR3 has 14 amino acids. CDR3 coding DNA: TGTGCCAGCAGCGCTACAGCAGGCACAGATACGCAGTATTTT. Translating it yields CASSATAGTDTQYF.

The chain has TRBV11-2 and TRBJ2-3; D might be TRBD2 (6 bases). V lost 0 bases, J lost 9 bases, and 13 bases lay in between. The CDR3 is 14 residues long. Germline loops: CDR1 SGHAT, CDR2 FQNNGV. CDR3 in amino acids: CASSLDYTGGTQYF. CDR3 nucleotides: TGTGCCAGCAGCTTAGATTATACAGGAGGGACGCAGTATTTT.

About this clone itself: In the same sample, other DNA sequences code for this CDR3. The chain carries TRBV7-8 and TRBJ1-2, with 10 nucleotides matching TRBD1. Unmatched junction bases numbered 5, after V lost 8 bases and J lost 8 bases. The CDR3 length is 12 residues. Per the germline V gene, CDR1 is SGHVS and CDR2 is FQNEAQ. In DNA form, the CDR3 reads TGTGCCAGCCGGGACAGGGGTTACGGCTACACCTTC. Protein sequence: CASRDRGYGYTF.

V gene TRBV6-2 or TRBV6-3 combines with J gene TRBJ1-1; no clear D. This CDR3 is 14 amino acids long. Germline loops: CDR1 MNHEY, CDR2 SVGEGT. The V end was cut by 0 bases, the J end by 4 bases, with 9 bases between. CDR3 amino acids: CASSYSRTGTEAFF. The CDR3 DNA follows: TGTGCCAGCAGTTACTCGAGAACGGGCACTGAAGCTTTCTTT.

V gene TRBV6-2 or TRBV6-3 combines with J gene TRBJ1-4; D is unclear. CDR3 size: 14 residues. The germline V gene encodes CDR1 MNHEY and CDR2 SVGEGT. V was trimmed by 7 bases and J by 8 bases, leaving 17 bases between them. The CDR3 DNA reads TGTGCCAGCACCCCAGGCAGTCCTGCGGAAAAACTGTTTTTT. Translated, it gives CASTPGSPAEKLFF.

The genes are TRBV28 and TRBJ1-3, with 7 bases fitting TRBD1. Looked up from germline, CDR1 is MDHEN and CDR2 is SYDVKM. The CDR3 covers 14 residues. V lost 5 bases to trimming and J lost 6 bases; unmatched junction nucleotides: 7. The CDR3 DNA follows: TGTGCCAGCAGTCCGACAGGGAACGAAAACACCATATATTTT. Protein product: CASSPTGNENTIYF. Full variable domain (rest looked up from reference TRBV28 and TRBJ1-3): DVKVTQSSRYLVKRTGEKVFLECVQDMDHENMFWYRQDPGLGLRLIYFSYDVKMKEKGDIPEGYSVSREKKERFSLILESASTNQTSMYLCASSPTGNENTIYFGEGSWLTVV.

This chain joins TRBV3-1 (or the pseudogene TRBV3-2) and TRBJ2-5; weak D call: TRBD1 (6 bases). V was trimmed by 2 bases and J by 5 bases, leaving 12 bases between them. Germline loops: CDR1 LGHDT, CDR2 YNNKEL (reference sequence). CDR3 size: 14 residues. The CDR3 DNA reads TGTGCCAGCAGCCAAACAGGGTCTCGGGAGACCCAGTACTTC. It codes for CASSQTGSRETQYF.

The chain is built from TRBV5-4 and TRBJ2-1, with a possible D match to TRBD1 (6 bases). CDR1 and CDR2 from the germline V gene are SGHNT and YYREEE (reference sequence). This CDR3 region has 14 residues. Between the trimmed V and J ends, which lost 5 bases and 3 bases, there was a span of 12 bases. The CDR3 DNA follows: TGTGCCAGCAGAATTTCGACAGGCTACAATGAGCAGTTCTTC. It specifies CASRISTGYNEQFF.

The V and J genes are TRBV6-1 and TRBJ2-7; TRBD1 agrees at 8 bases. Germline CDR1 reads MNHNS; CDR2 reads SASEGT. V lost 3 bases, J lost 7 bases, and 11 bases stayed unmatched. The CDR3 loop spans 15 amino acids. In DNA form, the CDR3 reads TGTGCCAGCAGTGAGCGACAGGGGACGCGCGCGGAGCAGTACTTC. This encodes CASSERQGTRAEQYF.

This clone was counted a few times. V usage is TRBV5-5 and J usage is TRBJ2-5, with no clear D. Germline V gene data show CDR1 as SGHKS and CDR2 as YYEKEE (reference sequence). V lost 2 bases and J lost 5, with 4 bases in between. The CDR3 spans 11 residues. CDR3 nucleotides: TGTGCCAGCAGCTTCGAGGAGACCCAGTACTTC. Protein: CASSFEETQYF.

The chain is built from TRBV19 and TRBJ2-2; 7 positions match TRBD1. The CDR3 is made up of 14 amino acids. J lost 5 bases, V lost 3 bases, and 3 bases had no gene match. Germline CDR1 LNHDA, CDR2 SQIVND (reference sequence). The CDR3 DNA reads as TGTGCCAGTAGTATGGCAGGGGGTACCGGGGAGCTGTTTTTT. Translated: CASSMAGGTGELFF.

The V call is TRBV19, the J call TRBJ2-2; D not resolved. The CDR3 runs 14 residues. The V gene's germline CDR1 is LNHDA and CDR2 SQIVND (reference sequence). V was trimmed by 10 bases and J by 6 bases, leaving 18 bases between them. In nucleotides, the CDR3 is TGTGCCACATCACCAAAACATATGTCCGGGGAGCTGTTTTTT. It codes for CATSPKHMSGELFF.

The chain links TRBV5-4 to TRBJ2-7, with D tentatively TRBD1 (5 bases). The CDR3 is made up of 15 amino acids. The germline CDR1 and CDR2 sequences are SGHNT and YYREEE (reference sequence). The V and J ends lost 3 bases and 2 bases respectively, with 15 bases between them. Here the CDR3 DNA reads TGTGCCAGCAGCTCCGGTAGGGGCACTACCTACGAGCAGTACTTC. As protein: CASSSGRGTTYEQYF.

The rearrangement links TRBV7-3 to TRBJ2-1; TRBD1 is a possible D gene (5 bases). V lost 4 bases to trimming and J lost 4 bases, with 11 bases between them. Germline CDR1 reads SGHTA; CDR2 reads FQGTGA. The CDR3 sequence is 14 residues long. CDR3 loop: CASSYGRAYNEQFF. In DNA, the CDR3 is TGTGCCAGCAGCTACGGCAGGGCATACAATGAGCAGTTCTTC.

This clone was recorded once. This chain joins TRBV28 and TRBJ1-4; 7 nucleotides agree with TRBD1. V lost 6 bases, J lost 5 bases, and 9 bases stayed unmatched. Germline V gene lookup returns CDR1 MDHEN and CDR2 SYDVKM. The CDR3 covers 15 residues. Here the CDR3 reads CASSRDGTENEKLFF. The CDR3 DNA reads TGTGCCAGCAGCCGAGACGGGACAGAGAATGAAAAACTGTTTTTT.

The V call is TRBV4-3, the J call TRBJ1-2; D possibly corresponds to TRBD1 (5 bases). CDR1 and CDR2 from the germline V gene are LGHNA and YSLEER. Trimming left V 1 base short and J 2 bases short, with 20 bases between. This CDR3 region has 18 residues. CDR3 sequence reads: CASSQAGGRQGRNYGYTF. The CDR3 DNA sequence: TGCGCCAGCAGCCAAGCCGGGGGACGGCAGGGTCGGAACTATGGCTACACCTTC.

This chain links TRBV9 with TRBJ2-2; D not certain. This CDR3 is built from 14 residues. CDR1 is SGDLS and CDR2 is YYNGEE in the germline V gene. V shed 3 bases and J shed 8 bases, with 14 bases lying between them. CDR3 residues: CASSEGESRGELFF. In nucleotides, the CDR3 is TGTGCCAGCAGCGAAGGAGAGAGCCGAGGGGAGCTGTTTTTT.

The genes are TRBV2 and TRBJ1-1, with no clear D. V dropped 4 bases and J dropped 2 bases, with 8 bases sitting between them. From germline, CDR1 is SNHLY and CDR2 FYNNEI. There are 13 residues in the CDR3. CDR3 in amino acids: CASSVGFNTEAFF. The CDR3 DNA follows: TGTGCCAGCAGTGTAGGATTTAACACTGAAGCTTTCTTT.

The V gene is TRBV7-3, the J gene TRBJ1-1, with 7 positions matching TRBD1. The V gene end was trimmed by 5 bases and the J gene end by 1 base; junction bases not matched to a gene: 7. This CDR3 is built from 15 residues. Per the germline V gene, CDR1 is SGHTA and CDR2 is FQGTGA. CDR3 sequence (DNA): TGTGCCAGCAGCCTACAGGGGAGGGGGAACACTGAAGCTTTCTTT. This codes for CASSLQGRGNTEAFF.

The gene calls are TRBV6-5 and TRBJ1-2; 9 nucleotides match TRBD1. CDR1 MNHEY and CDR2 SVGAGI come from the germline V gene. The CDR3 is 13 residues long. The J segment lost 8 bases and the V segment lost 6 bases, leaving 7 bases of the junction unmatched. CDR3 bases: TGTGCCAGCAGCGAGGGACAGGGCTACGGCTACACCTTC. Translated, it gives CASSEGQGYGYTF.

The CDR3 reads CASSGTGGGTEAFF. CDR3 bases: TGTGCCAGCAGTGGAACAGGGGGCGGCACTGAAGCTTTCTTT. The J gene is TRBJ1-1, the V gene TRBV25-1; 9 positions agree with TRBD1. CDR1 and CDR2 (germline): MGHDK, SYGVNS. The CDR3 sequence is 14 residues long. The V gene end was trimmed by 4 bases and the J gene end by 4 bases; junction bases not matched to a gene: 4.

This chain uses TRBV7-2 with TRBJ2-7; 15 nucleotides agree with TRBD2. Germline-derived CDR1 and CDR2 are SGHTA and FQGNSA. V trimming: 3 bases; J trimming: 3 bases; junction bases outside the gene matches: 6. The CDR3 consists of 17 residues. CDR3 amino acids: CASSFGTSGGSHYEQYF. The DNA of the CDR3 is TGTGCCAGCAGCTTCGGGACTAGCGGGGGGTCTCACTACGAGCAGTACTTC.